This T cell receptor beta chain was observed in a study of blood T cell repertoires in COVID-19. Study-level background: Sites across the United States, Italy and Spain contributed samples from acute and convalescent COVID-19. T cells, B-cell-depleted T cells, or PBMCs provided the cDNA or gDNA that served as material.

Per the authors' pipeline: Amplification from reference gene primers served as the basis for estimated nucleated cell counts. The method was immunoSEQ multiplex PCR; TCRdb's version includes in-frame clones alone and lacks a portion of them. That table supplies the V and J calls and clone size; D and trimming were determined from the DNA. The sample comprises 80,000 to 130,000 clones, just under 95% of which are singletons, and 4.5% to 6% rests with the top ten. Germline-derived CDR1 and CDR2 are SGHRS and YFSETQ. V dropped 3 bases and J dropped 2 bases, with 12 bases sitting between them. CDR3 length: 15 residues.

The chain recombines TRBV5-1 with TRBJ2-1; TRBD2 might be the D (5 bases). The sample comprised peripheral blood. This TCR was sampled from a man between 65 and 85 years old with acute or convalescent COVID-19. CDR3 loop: CASSSLGAPYNEQFF. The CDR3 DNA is TGCGCCAGCAGCTCGTTGGGAGCCCCCTACAATGAGCAGTTCTTC.